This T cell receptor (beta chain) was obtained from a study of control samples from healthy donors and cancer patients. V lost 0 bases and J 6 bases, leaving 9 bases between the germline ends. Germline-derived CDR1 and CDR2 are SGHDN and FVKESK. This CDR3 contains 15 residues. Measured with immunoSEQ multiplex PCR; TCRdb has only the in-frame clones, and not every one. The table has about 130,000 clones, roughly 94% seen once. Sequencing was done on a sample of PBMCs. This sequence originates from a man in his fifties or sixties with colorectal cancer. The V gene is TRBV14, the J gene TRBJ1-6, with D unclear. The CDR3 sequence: CASSQDWVGNSPLHF. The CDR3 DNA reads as TGTGCCAGCAGCCAAGATTGGGTTGGTAATTCACCCCTCCACTTT.